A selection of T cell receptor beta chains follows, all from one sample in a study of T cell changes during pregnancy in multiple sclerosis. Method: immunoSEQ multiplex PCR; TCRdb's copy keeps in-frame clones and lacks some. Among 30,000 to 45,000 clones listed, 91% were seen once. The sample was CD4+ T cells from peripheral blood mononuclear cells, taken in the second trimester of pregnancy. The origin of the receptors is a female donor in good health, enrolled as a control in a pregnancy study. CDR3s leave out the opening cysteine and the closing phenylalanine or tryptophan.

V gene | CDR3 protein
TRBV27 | ASTKQDRMNTEAF
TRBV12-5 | ASGWGDRPPYEQY
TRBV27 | ASSGVDRYTEAF
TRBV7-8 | ASSLDRGYEQY
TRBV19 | ASSIRLGTGGSPLH
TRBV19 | ASTQPGQANEQY
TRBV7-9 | ASSYGGGSRGAETQY
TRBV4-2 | ASSQESSGSNEQF
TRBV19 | ASSVTGEYGYT
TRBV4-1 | ASSQEPSVQETQY
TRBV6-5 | ASSYPTVAGDNEQF
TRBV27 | ASSRGDTQY
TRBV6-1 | ASSERPLLASGRGTEQY
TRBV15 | ATSRDGGEEAF